This entry lists 26 T cell receptor beta chains sequenced from one sample in a study of T cells in Graves' hyperthyroidism and ophthalmopathy. Amplified TCR beta CDR3 regions came from RNA transcripts. First-round RT-PCR targeting the TCR CDR3 was performed with the HTBI primer set. TCRdb redid the calling of the multiplex PCR reads with MiXCR, one entry per CDR3 protein. The data contain a few hundred thousand distinct CDR3 sequences, approximately 14% of them singletons. The sequenced sample was blood. These receptors all stem from a young woman with Graves' hyperthyroidism.

This clonotype was recorded at least ten times. The chain uses TRBV2 and TRBJ2-5, with D unresolved. V lost 1 base and J 7 bases, leaving 7 bases between the germline ends. CDR3 length equals 12 residues. The V gene's germline CDR1 is SNHLY and CDR2 FYNNEI. Here the CDR3 reads CASSEVVGTQYF. The CDR3 DNA is TGTGCCAGCAGTGAAGTAGTCGGGACCCAGTACTTC.

The chain recombines TRBV7-9 with TRBJ1-2; D gene unclear. Trimming left V 2 bases short and J 4 bases short, with 17 bases between. CDR1 SEHNR and CDR2 FQNEAQ come from the germline V gene (reference sequence). This CDR3 has 16 residues. Written as DNA, the CDR3 is TGTGCCAGCAGCTTATCTTTGGGAGCCTTGGGCTATGGCTACACCTTC. Translated: CASSLSLGALGYGYTF. Looking up the rest from reference TRBV7-9 and TRBJ1-2 gives the full variable domain: DTGVSQNPRHKITKRGQNVTFRCDPISEHNRLYWYRQTLGQGPEFLTYFQNEAQLEKSRLLSDRFSAERPKGSFSTLEIQRTEQGDSAMYLCASSLSLGALGYGYTFGSGTRLTVV.

Comment on this clonotype: Since a much larger clone is just one base distant, this may be a read error. This CDR3 is CAWSVWGQGTHEQFF. CDR3 DNA: TGTGCCTGGAGTGTATGGGGCCAGGGTACCCACGAGCAGTTCTTC. The V call is TRBV30, the J call TRBJ2-1; possibly TRBD1 for D (5 bases). Germline V CDR1 and CDR2: GTSNPN, SVGIG (reference sequence). This CDR3 is built from 15 residues. Trimming pared 0 bases from V and 10 bases from J, leaving 19 bases between.

This clonotype has at least ten counts. The chain couples TRBV15 to TRBJ2-6; D gene uncertain. The CDR3 covers 16 residues. The germline V gene has CDR1 LNHNV and CDR2 YYDKDF (reference sequence). The V end lost 3 bases, the J end lost 2 bases, and 11 bases lay between the germline ends. CDR3 loop: CATSSPLRTGANVLTF. CDR3 nucleotides: TGTGCCACCAGCAGCCCTCTTAGGACTGGGGCCAACGTCCTGACTTTC.

This clonotype has just a few counts. This sequence may be a read error, since a much larger clone differs from it by one base. The chain links TRBV12-3 or TRBV12-4 to TRBJ1-1; 7 bases match TRBD1. V dropped 6 bases and J dropped 6; count of bases not matched to a gene: 10. The CDR3 loop spans 14 amino acids. The CDR3 here is CASSRDSLNAEAFF. DNA for the CDR3: TGTGCCAGCAGCAGGGACAGCCTAAACGCTGAAGCTTTCTTT.

This clonotype was counted a few times. The chain carries TRBV19 and TRBJ2-6; D is possibly TRBD1 (6 bases). The CDR3 has 16 amino acids. Germline V gene sequence: CDR1 LNHDA, CDR2 SQIVND (reference sequence). Trimming left V 10 bases short and J 2 bases short, with 18 bases between. In nucleotides, the CDR3 is TGTGCCACTCGCAACCCCAGGGGAACTGGGGCCAACGTCCTGACTTTC. As protein: CATRNPRGTGANVLTF.

The V call is TRBV2, the J call TRBJ1-1; 9 bases agree with TRBD1. This CDR3 is built from 16 residues. Germline CDR1 SNHLY, CDR2 FYNNEI. The J segment lost 4 bases and the V segment lost 2 bases, leaving 8 bases of the junction unmatched. The CDR3 DNA reads as TGTGCCAGCAGTGAAATATGGGGGGACAGGGTCACTGAAGCTTTCTTT. Translation: CASSEIWGDRVTEAFF.

The CDR3 here is CASRQVDDVGQYF. In DNA, the CDR3 is TGTGCCAGCAGACAGGTTGACGACGTAGGGCAGTACTTC. The rearrangement links TRBV28 to TRBJ2-7; TRBD1 is a possible D gene (5 bases). The CDR3 extends over 13 amino acids. Trimming took off 6 bases at V and 9 bases at J, with 18 bases between the two ends. Germline values: CDR1 MDHEN, CDR2 SYDVKM.

This clonotype was detected only a few times. V is TRBV6-1 and J is TRBJ2-3; D remains unclear. The CDR3 consists of 18 residues. V gave up 5 bases and J gave up 4 bases, with 25 bases separating them. Germline CDR1 MNHNS, CDR2 SASEGT. CDR3 nucleotide sequence: TGTGCCAGCAGTTATTCAACCGGGCCACAATACCGAGCAGATACGCAGTATTTT. The encoded protein is CASSYSTGPQYRADTQYF.

The sample holds many counts of this clonotype. The chain combines TRBV20-1 with TRBJ2-3; 10 bases line up with TRBD2. Germline CDR1 reads DFQATT; CDR2 reads SNEGSKA (reference sequence). V trimming: 3 bases; J trimming: 4 bases; junction bases outside the gene matches: 10. The CDR3 contains 16 residues. The CDR3 nucleotides are TGCAGTGCTAGTGGAGGACTAGCGGAGGTCTCAGATACGCAGTATTTT. Translating gives CSASGGLAEVSDTQYF.

This clonotype was recorded at least ten times. The chain joins TRBV6-1 to TRBJ1-5, with 7 bases aligning to TRBD1. The length of the CDR3 is 14 residues. V trimming: 6 bases; J trimming: 2 bases; junction bases outside the gene matches: 4. Germline CDR1 and CDR2: MNHNS and SASEGT. The CDR3: CASRNRGGNQPQHF. In nucleotides, the CDR3 is TGTGCCAGCAGAAACAGGGGTGGCAATCAGCCCCAGCATTTT.

In this sample, this clonotype turned up many times. The chain employs TRBV6-2 or TRBV6-3 and TRBJ1-6; TRBD1 aligns across 7 bases. Germline CDR1 reads MNHEY; CDR2 reads SVGEGT. The junction had 2 bases not matched to a gene; V was cut back by 2 bases and J by 7 bases. The CDR3 runs to 14 residues. As DNA, the CDR3 is TGTGCCAGCAGTTACGGGACAGCGAATTCACCCCTCCACTTT. Protein: CASSYGTANSPLHF.

This clonotype was found many times. The rearrangement joins TRBV30 to TRBJ1-2, with 7 bases that match TRBD1. The trim removed 2 bases at V and 4 bases at J, leaving 4 bases unmatched. CDR3 length: 13 residues. Germline CDR1 GTSNPN, CDR2 SVGIG (reference sequence). CDR3 sequence (DNA): TGTGCCTGGAGTATGACAGGGCTCTATGGCTACACCTTC. Its protein product is CAWSMTGLYGYTF.

This clonotype was counted many times. The genes are TRBV7-3 and TRBJ2-5; 10 bases are shared with TRBD2. CDR3 length: 17 residues. The V segment lost 1 base and the J segment 6 bases; nucleotides outside the gene matches: 11. CDR1 is SGHTA, CDR2 FQGTGA, per germline. CDR3 DNA: TGTGCCAGCAGCTTAATCACGGCGGCTAGCGGGAGCAAGACCCAGTACTTC. This gives the protein CASSLITAASGSKTQYF.

Ten or more counts support this clonotype. The J gene is TRBJ2-1, the V gene TRBV3-1; the match to TRBD2 covers 13 bases. The V gene's germline CDR1 is LGHDT and CDR2 YNNKEL (reference sequence). With 4 bases clipped from V and 6 bases from J, the junction kept 9 bases outside the gene matches. The CDR3 loop spans 17 amino acids. DNA of the CDR3: TGTGCCAGCAGCCCGCGACTAGCGGGAGGTGTTAGCAATGAGCAGTTCTTC. Its translation: CASSPRLAGGVSNEQFF.

In this sample, this clonotype turned up many times. The chain uses TRBV29-1 and TRBJ1-1; unclear D gene. Trimming pared 4 bases from V and 0 bases from J, leaving 9 bases between. This CDR3 has 13 amino acids. Germline CDR1 reads SQVTM; CDR2 reads ANQGSEA. The CDR3 protein is CSVARRMNTEAFF. CDR3 DNA: TGCAGCGTTGCCCGACGGATGAACACTGAAGCTTTCTTT.

This clonotype was seen many times. The genes are TRBV6-1 and TRBJ1-5; the D is unclear. V was cut by 6 bases and J by 0 bases, with 9 bases left in between. The CDR3 consists of 14 residues. Germline lookup yields CDR1 MNHNS and CDR2 SASEGT. The CDR3 bases are TGTGCCAGCAGCAAAACAAGTAGCAATCAGCCCCAGCATTTT. It yields the protein CASSKTSSNQPQHF.

This clonotype was seen many times. This CDR3 reads CASSLIASGLTYNEQFF. The CDR3 region has the DNA TGTGCCAGCAGCTTGATAGCTAGCGGGTTGACCTACAATGAGCAGTTCTTC. The J gene is TRBJ2-1, the V gene TRBV5-5; 8 bases map to TRBD2. Looked up from germline, CDR1 is SGHKS and CDR2 is YYEKEE (reference sequence). The ends lost 1 base at V and 2 bases at J; junction bases unmatched: 8. This CDR3 comprises 17 residues.

This clonotype was observed a few times. The chain couples TRBV20-1 to TRBJ2-1; TRBD2 agrees at 9 bases. The CDR3 runs to 16 residues. The V and J ends lost 6 bases and 8 bases, in that order; junction bases with no gene match: 17. Per the germline V gene, CDR1 is DFQATT and CDR2 is SNEGSKA (reference sequence). Here the CDR3 DNA reads TGCAGTGCAATCGGACCAGCGGGAGGAAAGCGCGATGAGCAGTTCTTC. This sequence encodes CSAIGPAGGKRDEQFF.

There are many counts of this clonotype. The chain recombines TRBV20-1 with TRBJ1-5; D gene uncertain. The CDR3 has 12 residues. V dropped 3 bases and J dropped 6 bases, with 9 bases sitting between them. Germline assignment: CDR1 DFQATT and CDR2 SNEGSKA (reference sequence). The CDR3 spells CSARLHSQPQHF. For the CDR3, the DNA is TGCAGTGCTAGGTTGCACTCTCAGCCCCAGCATTTT.

The chain uses TRBV7-8 and TRBJ1-3; no clear D gene. Per germline, CDR1 SGHVS and CDR2 FQNEAQ. The V gene lost 2 bases and the J gene lost 1 base, with 9 bases spanning the gap. The CDR3 has 15 amino acids. The CDR3 bases are TGTGCCAGCAGCTTATGGACGGATTCTGGAAACACCATATATTTT. Its protein product is CASSLWTDSGNTIYF.

With regard to this clonotype: It may be a read error: a sequence one base away is much more abundant. This rearrangement joins TRBV6-1 to TRBJ1-2; D gene uncertain. CDR3 length: 13 residues. Trimming stripped 5 bases from V and 4 bases from J, with 11 bases between. Germline CDR1 reads MNHNS; CDR2 reads SASEGT. The CDR3 spells CASSPSLTYGYTF. The CDR3 bases are TGTGCCAGCAGTCCTAGCCTAACCTATGGCTACACCTTC.

This clonotype was detected a few times. The CDR3 reads CASRSLRGPGETQYF. DNA of the CDR3: TGTGCCAGCAGAAGCCTCAGGGGGCCGGGGGAGACCCAGTACTTC. V usage is TRBV27 and J usage is TRBJ2-5; 8 nucleotides line up with TRBD1. The CDR3 length is 15 residues. Germline CDR1 reads MNHEY; CDR2 reads SMNVEV (reference sequence). J gave up 5 bases and V 6 bases, and 11 bases lay outside the gene matches.

In its sample, this clonotype was seen a few times. The gene calls are TRBV28 and TRBJ2-2; 12 positions agree with TRBD2. Germline V CDR1 and CDR2: MDHEN, SYDVKM. V lost 7 bases to trimming and J lost 6 bases; unmatched junction nucleotides: 12. This CDR3 has 17 residues. The CDR3 nucleotides read TGTGCCAGCACCCAAAAGACTAGCGGGAGTTCGGCCGGGGAGCTGTTTTTT. Protein sequence: CASTQKTSGSSAGELFF.

This clonotype was seen only a few times. The chain joins TRBV20-1 to TRBJ1-6; D is unresolved. The CDR3 contains 14 residues. Trimming took off 0 bases at V and 7 bases at J, with 10 bases between the two ends. CDR1 and CDR2 (germline): DFQATT, SNEGSKA (reference sequence). CDR3 protein: CSARDSGYNSPLHF. CDR3 bases: TGCAGTGCTAGAGATTCGGGTTACAATTCACCCCTCCACTTT.

This clonotype was counted ten times or more. V and J are TRBV28 and TRBJ2-3, with unresolved D. V shed 2 bases and J shed 3 bases, with 6 bases lying between them. The CDR3 length is 13 residues. The germline gives CDR1 MDHEN, CDR2 SYDVKM. Here the CDR3 reads CASSLQATDTQYF. Here the CDR3 DNA reads TGTGCCAGCAGTTTACAAGCGACAGATACGCAGTATTTT.